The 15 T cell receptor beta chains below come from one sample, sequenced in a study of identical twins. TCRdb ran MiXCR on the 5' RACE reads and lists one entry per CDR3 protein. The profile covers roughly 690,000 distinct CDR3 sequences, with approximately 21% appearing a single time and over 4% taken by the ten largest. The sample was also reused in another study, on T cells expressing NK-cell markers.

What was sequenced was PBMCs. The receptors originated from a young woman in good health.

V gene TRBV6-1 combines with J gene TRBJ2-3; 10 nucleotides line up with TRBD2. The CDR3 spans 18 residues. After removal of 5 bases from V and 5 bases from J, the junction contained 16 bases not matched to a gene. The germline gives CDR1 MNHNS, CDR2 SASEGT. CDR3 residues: CASSPRPRLAGAGDTQYF. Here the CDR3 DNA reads TGTGCCAGCAGTCCCCGGCCGAGGCTAGCGGGGGCCGGAGATACGCAGTATTTT.

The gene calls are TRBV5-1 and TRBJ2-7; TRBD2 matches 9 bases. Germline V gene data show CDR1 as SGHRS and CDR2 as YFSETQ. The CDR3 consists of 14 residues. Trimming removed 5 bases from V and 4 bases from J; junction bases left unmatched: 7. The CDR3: CASSKASGTYEQYF. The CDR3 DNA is TGCGCCAGCAGTAAGGCTAGCGGGACTTACGAGCAGTACTTC. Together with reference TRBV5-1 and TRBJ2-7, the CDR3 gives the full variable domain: KAGVTQTPRYLIKTRGQQVTLSCSPISGHRSVSWYQQTPGQGLQFLFEYFSETQRNKGNFPGRFSGRQFSNSRSEMNVSTLELGDSALYLCASSKASGTYEQYFGPGTRLTVT.

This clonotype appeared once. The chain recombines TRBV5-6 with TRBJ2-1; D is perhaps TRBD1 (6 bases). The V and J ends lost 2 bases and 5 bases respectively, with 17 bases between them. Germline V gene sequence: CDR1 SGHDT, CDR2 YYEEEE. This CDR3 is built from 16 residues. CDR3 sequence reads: CASSFRNTGFDNEQFF. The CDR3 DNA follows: TGTGCCAGCAGCTTCCGCAATACAGGGTTCGACAATGAGCAGTTCTTC.

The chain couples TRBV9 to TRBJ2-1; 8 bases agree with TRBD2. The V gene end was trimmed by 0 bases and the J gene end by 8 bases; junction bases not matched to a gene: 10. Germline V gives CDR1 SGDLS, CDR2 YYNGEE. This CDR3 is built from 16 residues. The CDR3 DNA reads TGTGCCAGCAGCGTAGCTCAGGGCGGGAGGATGGATGAGCAGTTCTTC. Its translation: CASSVAQGGRMDEQFF.

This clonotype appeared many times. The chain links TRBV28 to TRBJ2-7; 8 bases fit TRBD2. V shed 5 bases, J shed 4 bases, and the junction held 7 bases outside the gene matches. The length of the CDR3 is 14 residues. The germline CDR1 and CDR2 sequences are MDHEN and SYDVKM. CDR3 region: CASSIGTSGYEQYF. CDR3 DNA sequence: TGTGCCAGCAGTATCGGGACTAGTGGGTACGAGCAGTACTTC.

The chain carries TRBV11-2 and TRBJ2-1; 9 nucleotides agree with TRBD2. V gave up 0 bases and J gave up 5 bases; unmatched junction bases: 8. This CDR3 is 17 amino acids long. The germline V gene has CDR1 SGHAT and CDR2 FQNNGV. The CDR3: CASSLDEGSGGHNEQFF. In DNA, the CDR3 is TGTGCCAGCAGCTTAGATGAGGGTAGCGGGGGTCACAATGAGCAGTTCTTC.

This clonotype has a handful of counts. CDR3 amino acids: CASSFRLDGDTQYF. CDR3 sequence (DNA): TGTGCCAGCAGCTTCCGACTAGACGGCGATACGCAGTATTTT. The rearrangement joins TRBV7-2 to TRBJ2-3, with D maybe TRBD2 (6 bases). V was cut by 3 bases and J by 6 bases, with 13 bases left in between. Germline V CDR1 and CDR2: SGHTA, FQGNSA. The CDR3 is made up of 14 amino acids.

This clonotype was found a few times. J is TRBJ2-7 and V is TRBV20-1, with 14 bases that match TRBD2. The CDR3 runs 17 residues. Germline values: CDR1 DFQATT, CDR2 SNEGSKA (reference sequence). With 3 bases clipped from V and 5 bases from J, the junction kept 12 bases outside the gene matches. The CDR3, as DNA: TGCAGTGCTAGGGGTGGACTAGCGGGAGGTCCGTTGGACGAGCAGTACTTC. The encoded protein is CSARGGLAGGPLDEQYF.

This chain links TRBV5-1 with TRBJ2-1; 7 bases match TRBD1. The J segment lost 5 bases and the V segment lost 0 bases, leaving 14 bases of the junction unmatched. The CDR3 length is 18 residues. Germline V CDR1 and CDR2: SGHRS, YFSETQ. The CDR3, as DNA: TGCGCCAGCAGCTTGGGAGGCAGGGGGTACCCTCGGCACAATGAGCAGTTCTTC. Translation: CASSLGGRGYPRHNEQFF.

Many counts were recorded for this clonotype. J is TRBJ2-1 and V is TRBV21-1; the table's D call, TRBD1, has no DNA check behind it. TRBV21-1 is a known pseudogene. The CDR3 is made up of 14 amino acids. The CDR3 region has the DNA TGTGCCAGCGGACGCGGGACAGGTTACAATGAGCAGTTCTTC. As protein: CASGRGTGYNEQFF.

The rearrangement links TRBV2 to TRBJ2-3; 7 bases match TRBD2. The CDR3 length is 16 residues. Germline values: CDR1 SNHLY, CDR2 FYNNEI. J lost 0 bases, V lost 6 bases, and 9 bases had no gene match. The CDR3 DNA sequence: TGTGCCAGCAGCGCCGAGACTAGCAGTAGCACAGATACGCAGTATTTT. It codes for CASSAETSSSTDTQYF.

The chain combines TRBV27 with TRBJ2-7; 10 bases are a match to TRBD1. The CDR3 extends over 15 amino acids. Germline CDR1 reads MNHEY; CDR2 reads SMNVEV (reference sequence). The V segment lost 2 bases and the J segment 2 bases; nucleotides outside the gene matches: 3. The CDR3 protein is CASSLGTGDAYEQYF. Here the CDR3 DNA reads TGTGCCAGCAGTTTAGGGACAGGGGACGCCTACGAGCAGTACTTC.

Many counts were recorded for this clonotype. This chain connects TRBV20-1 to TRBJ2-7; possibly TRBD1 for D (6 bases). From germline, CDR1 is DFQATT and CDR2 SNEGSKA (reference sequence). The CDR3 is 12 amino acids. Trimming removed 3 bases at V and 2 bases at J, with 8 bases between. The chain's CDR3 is CSARDSPYEQYF. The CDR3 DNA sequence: TGCAGTGCTAGGGACAGCCCCTACGAGCAGTACTTC.

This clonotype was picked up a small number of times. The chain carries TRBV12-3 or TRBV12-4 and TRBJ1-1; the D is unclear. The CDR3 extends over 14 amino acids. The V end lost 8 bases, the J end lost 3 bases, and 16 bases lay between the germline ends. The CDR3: CASEYWGVDTEAFF. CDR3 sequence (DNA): TGTGCCAGCGAATACTGGGGAGTTGACACTGAAGCTTTCTTT.

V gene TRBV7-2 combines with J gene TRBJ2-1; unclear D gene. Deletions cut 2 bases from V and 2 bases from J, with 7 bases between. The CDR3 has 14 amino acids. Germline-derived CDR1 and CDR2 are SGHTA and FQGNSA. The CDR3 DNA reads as TGTGCCAGCAGCTTAAGTTATGCCTACAATGAGCAGTTCTTC. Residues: CASSLSYAYNEQFF.